This TCR beta chain was captured in a study of CD8+CD57+ T cells in acquired aplastic anemia. Study-wide findings and caveats: Researchers reported that CD8+ Simpson's diversity was not significantly different in patients versus controls.

An expansion of CD8+CD57+ cells by flow cytometry had been shown in patients chosen for sequencing. Germline assignment: CDR1 SEHNR and CDR2 FQNEAQ (reference sequence). V gave up 0 bases and J gave up 5 bases; unmatched junction bases: 6. The CDR3 runs 16 residues. With regard to this clonotype: The antigen remains unidentified.

Both TCR beta VDJ combination and CDR3 sequence profiling were carried out. Genomic DNA was the template for this profiling. TCRdb called the reads again in MiXCR, with one record for every CDR3 protein. Seen here are some 170,000 distinct CDR3 sequences, about two thirds observed once, and the top ten hold 35% to 50%. The receptor was derived from a human donor with aplastic anemia. The chain has TRBV7-9 and TRBJ2-5, with 10 bases that match TRBD2. The sample was sorted CD4+, CD8+, or CD8+CD57+ T cells (not recorded which) from PBMCs. This chain's CDR3 is CASSLASGGAWETQYF. The CDR3 DNA sequence: TGTGCCAGCAGCTTAGCGAGCGGGGGGGCCTGGGAGACCCAGTACTTC.